This entry is about one T cell receptor (beta chain). This CDR3 has 19 amino acids. In the study's own analysis: Reference gene primer amplification in the assay estimated nucleated cell counts. Clones were sequenced by immunoSEQ multiplex PCR, and TCRdb holds only the in-frame ones, with some missing. From that table come the V and J calls and clone size; the DNA was used to work out D and trimming. Seen here are about 66,000 clones, just over 85% observed once, and the top ten hold approximately 7%. These data originate in a study of blood T cell repertoires in COVID-19. Looking at the study overall: Some COVID-19 samples were acute and others convalescent; all came from the United States, Italy and Spain. Sources were T cells, B-cell-depleted T cells, or PBMCs; the material itself was cDNA or gDNA.

The genes are TRBV21-1 and TRBJ2-7; no DNA check was done on the table's D call, TRBD1. TRBV21-1 is reported as a pseudogene. Sample: peripheral blood. The TCR originated in a man in his fifties or sixties with active COVID-19. The CDR3 DNA reads TGTGCCAGCAGCAAAAAAGCCCCCTACCCGCTGACAGGGGAGTACGAGCAGTACTTC. Protein sequence: CASSKKAPYPLTGEYEQYF.